Presented here are 20 T cell receptor beta chains from one specimen sequenced in a study of shared clonotypes between healthy human individuals. TCRdb keeps only in-frame clones here, not all; method: immunoSEQ multiplex PCR. The sample comprises 2 million to 2.5 million clones, 92% of which are singletons, and 0.37% rests with the top ten. The sequencing sample was made of naive CD4+ T cells from PBMCs. Specified subset: CD45RA+ positively selected. Source of these receptors: a man younger than 30 in good health. Some clones in this sample may be carry-over from other donors' samples.

CDR3 residues: CASSLYGTSGSVPTDTQYF. CDR3 sequence (DNA): TGTGCCAGCAGCTTATATGGGACTAGCGGGAGTGTCCCCACAGATACGCAGTATTTT. This rearrangement joins TRBV7-2 to TRBJ2-3, with TRBD2 matching 14 bases. Germline CDR1 is SGHTA and CDR2 is FQGNSA. There are 19 residues in the CDR3. The ends lost 2 bases at V and 2 bases at J; junction bases unmatched: 9.

The chain uses TRBV5-6 and TRBJ2-1, with 12 bases lining up with TRBD2. This CDR3 contains 16 residues. V was clipped by 1 base and J by 10 bases; unmatched bases: 9. From germline, CDR1 is SGHDT and CDR2 YYEEEE. CDR3 coding DNA: TGTGCCAGCAGCTTGCCTCTAGCGGGAGGGCCAAGGGAGCAGTTCTTC. Protein product: CASSLPLAGGPREQFF. The full variable domain, in which reference TRBV5-6 and TRBJ2-1 provide the parts outside the CDR3, is DAGVTQSPTHLIKTRGQQVTLRCSPKSGHDTVSWYQQALGQGPQFIFQYYEEEERQRGNFPDRFSGHQFPNYSSELNVNALLLGDSALYLCASSLPLAGGPREQFFGPGTRLTVL.

Regarding this clone: Distinct nucleotide sequences in the sample also encode this CDR3. V is TRBV28 and J is TRBJ2-1, with D unresolved. Germline values: CDR1 MDHEN, CDR2 SYDVKM. This CDR3 is 11 amino acids long. Trimming removed 4 bases from V and 6 bases from J, with 4 bases in between. This chain's CDR3 is CASSSGNEQFF. The CDR3 DNA follows: TGTGCCAGCAGTTCTGGCAATGAGCAGTTCTTC.

The gene calls are TRBV5-1 and TRBJ1-1; 7 bases agree with TRBD1. The CDR3 covers 18 residues. The V and J ends lost 1 base and 0 bases, in that order; junction bases with no gene match: 12. CDR1 is SGHRS and CDR2 is YFSETQ in the germline V gene. As DNA, the CDR3 is TGCGCCAGCAGCTTGCTAATCCCCGGGGACAGAATGAACACTGAAGCTTTCTTT. Its translation: CASSLLIPGDRMNTEAFF.

The genes are TRBV5-1 and TRBJ1-6, with 10 nucleotides matching TRBD1. Looked up from germline, CDR1 is SGHRS and CDR2 is YFSETQ. J gave up 8 bases and V 4 bases, and 9 bases lay outside the gene matches. The CDR3 has 16 residues. The DNA of the CDR3 is TGCGCCAGCAGCGACCGGACAGGGGGATCCGATTCACCCCTCCACTTT. Protein sequence: CASSDRTGGSDSPLHF.

The J gene is TRBJ2-7, the V gene TRBV9, with 7 bases aligning to TRBD1. The CDR3 extends over 16 amino acids. V gave up 4 bases and J gave up 3 bases; unmatched junction bases: 13. Germline CDR1 reads SGDLS; CDR2 reads YYNGEE. The CDR3 loop reads CASSPQAGTAVYEQYF. The CDR3 DNA reads as TGTGCCAGCAGCCCCCAGGCTGGGACAGCCGTCTACGAGCAGTACTTC. Complete variable domain (other parts from reference TRBV9 and TRBJ2-7): DSGVTQTPKHLITATGQRVTLRCSPRSGDLSVYWYQQSLDQGLQFLIQYYNGEERAKGNILERFSAQQFPDLHSELNLSSLELGDSALYFCASSPQAGTAVYEQYFGPGTRLTVT.

The genes are TRBV18 and TRBJ2-3; TRBD2 agrees at 7 bases. V lost 0 bases to trimming and J lost 9 bases; unmatched junction nucleotides: 3. The CDR3 totals 13 residues. The germline V gene has CDR1 KGHSH and CDR2 LQKENI. The CDR3: CASSPPGEGTQYF. CDR3 in DNA: TGTGCCAGCTCACCACCCGGGGAGGGGACGCAGTATTTT.

The rearrangement uses TRBV6-1 and TRBJ2-2, with 9 nucleotides matching TRBD1. The CDR3 runs to 15 residues. The ends lost 10 bases at V and 0 bases at J; junction bases unmatched: 6. Germline V gene data show CDR1 as MNHNS and CDR2 as SASEGT. The CDR3 DNA is TGTGCCACCTCCCGGACAGGGGCGAACACCGGGGAGCTGTTTTTT. Translating it yields CATSRTGANTGELFF.

The chain links TRBV20-1 to TRBJ1-5, with D unclear. Per the germline V gene, CDR1 is DFQATT and CDR2 is SNEGSKA (reference sequence). This CDR3 spans 10 amino acids. The V end lost 6 bases, the J end lost 6 bases, and 6 bases lay between the germline ends. This CDR3 reads CSAGPQPQHF. The CDR3, as DNA: TGCAGTGCCGGTCCTCAGCCCCAGCATTTT.

The genes are TRBV7-3 and TRBJ2-5; D may correspond to TRBD1 or TRBD2 (6 bases each). Between the trimmed V and J ends, which lost 2 bases and 5 bases, there was a span of 18 bases. From germline, CDR1 is SGHTA and CDR2 FQGTGA. The CDR3 extends over 16 amino acids. The DNA for the CDR3 is TGTGCCAGCAGCTTACGGTCGGAGGGGGGACGGGAGACCCAGTACTTC. Its translation: CASSLRSEGGRETQYF.

This clone was recorded only once. V gene TRBV18 combines with J gene TRBJ2-7; either TRBD1 or TRBD2 may supply D (5 bases each). V was cut by 2 bases and J by 6 bases, with 11 bases left in between. The CDR3 consists of 13 residues. Germline V CDR1 and CDR2: KGHSH, LQKENI. The DNA for the CDR3 is TGTGCCAGCTCACCAGTTAGGGACGGCGAGCAGTACTTC. It is translated as CASSPVRDGEQYF.

Comment on this clone: The same CDR3 is also encoded by other DNA sequences in this sample. The CDR3 bases are TGTGCCAGCAGCGGACAGGGAGGATACGAGCAGTACTTC. It encodes CASSGQGGYEQYF. The chain joins TRBV2 to TRBJ2-7; 8 bases align to TRBD1. Trimming took 6 bases from V and 4 from J; bases not matched to a gene: 5. Germline V gene sequence: CDR1 SNHLY, CDR2 FYNNEI. The CDR3 consists of 13 residues.

J is TRBJ1-5 and V is TRBV18; no reliable D call. The CDR3 length is 16 residues. The germline V gene has CDR1 KGHSH and CDR2 LQKENI. With 3 bases removed from V and 7 bases from J, the gap between germline ends came to 19 bases. The CDR3 loop reads CASSPPRSEGEQPQHF. The CDR3 coding sequence is TGTGCCAGCTCACCGCCCCGATCAGAGGGTGAACAGCCCCAGCATTTT. The full variable domain, completed using reference TRBV18 and TRBJ1-5, is NAGVMQNPRHLVRRRGQEARLRCSPMKGHSHVYWYRQLPEEGLKFMVYLQKENIIDESGMPKERFSAEFPKEGPSILRIQQVVRGDSAAYFCASSPPRSEGEQPQHFGDGTRLSIL.

The chain carries TRBV11-2 and TRBJ1-4; 9 nucleotides match TRBD1. Germline values: CDR1 SGHAT, CDR2 FQNNGV. The CDR3 runs 15 residues. V gave up 1 base and J gave up 5 bases; unmatched junction bases: 2. The CDR3 is CASSLGTGGNEKLFF. CDR3 DNA sequence: TGTGCCAGCAGCTTAGGCACAGGGGGCAATGAAAAACTGTTTTTT.

This clone was counted a few times. The chain carries TRBV11-1 and TRBJ2-7; D is uncertain. CDR3 size: 11 residues. Between the trimmed V and J ends, which lost 8 bases and 6 bases, there was a span of 11 bases. Germline CDR1 is SGHAT and CDR2 is FQDESV (reference sequence). Written as DNA, the CDR3 is TGTGCCAGCCAAGGGTTGAGCGAGCAGTACTTC. It codes for CASQGLSEQYF.

The chain combines TRBV28 with TRBJ1-4; D is possibly TRBD1 (6 bases). This CDR3 contains 18 residues. From germline, CDR1 is MDHEN and CDR2 SYDVKM. V was shortened by 4 bases and J by 8 bases, with 26 bases between the two germline ends. CDR3 loop: CASSYQIGRVRGGEKLFF. The DNA for the CDR3 is TGTGCCAGCAGTTATCAGATCGGTAGGGTCAGGGGAGGCGAAAAACTGTTTTTT.

This clone has a single count. V gene TRBV6-6 combines with J gene TRBJ1-3; 8 bases are a match to TRBD1. The V gene end was trimmed by 4 bases and the J gene end by 0 bases; junction bases not matched to a gene: 5. CDR1 is MNHNY and CDR2 is SVGAGI in the germline V gene (reference sequence). This CDR3 is built from 16 residues. CDR3 protein: CASSSGQAYSGNTIYF. CDR3 nucleotide sequence: TGTGCCAGCAGTTCGGGACAGGCCTACTCTGGAAACACCATATATTTT.

The chain combines TRBV9 with TRBJ2-5; unclear D gene. This CDR3 spans 16 amino acids. The germline V gene encodes CDR1 SGDLS and CDR2 YYNGEE. The germline V and J ends were trimmed by 0 bases and 0 bases, with 12 bases remaining between them. CDR3 DNA: TGTGCCAGCAGCGTAGGCTTGATCATCAACCAAGAGACCCAGTACTTC. Translation: CASSVGLIINQETQYF.

In regard to this clone: Other DNA sequences in this sample translate to the same CDR3. The chain recombines TRBV9 with TRBJ1-2; D call uncertain. Germline CDR1 and CDR2: SGDLS and YYNGEE. The V end lost 0 bases, the J end lost 2 bases, and 8 bases lay between the germline ends. CDR3 length equals 14 residues. The CDR3: CASSVGAGNYGYTF. In DNA, the CDR3 is TGTGCCAGCAGCGTAGGAGCAGGCAACTATGGCTACACCTTC.

This rearrangement joins TRBV5-1 to TRBJ1-2, with TRBD1 identical over 7 bases. In germline, CDR1 is SGHRS, CDR2 YFSETQ. Unmatched junction bases numbered 16, after V lost 0 bases and J lost 8 bases. CDR3 size: 17 residues. CDR3 loop: CASSLAPLQGRMGGYTF. In DNA, the CDR3 is TGCGCCAGCAGCTTGGCCCCATTACAGGGGAGGATGGGCGGCTACACCTTC.